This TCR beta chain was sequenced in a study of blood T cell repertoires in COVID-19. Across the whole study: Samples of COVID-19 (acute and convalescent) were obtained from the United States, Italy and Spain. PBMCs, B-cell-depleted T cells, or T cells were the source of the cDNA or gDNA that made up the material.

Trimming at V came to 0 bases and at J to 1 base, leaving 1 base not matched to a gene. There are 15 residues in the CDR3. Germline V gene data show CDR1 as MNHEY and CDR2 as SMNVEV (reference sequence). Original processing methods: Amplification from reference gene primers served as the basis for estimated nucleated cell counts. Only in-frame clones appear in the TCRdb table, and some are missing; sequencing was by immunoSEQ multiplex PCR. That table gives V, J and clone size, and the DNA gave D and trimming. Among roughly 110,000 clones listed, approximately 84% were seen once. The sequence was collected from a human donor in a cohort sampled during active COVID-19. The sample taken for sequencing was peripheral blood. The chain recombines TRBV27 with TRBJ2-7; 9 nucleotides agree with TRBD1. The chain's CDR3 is CASSLSGTGSYEQYV. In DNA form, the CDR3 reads TGTGCCAGCAGTTTATCGGGGACAGGGTCCTACGAGCAGTACGTC.